These 28 T cell receptor beta chains were all obtained from the same sample, sequenced in a study of OX40 agonist ivuxolimab in advanced cancers. The table came from immunoSEQ multiplex PCR; TCRdb's copy has only in-frame clones and leaves some out. The sample includes 50,000 to 60,000 clones, under 90% seen only once; the top ten take roughly 4.4%. The starting material was CD4+ or CD8+ T cells sorted from blood, obtained in a trial of the OX40 agonist ivuxolimab. Receptors originate from an adult with an advanced solid tumor such as melanoma, head and neck, liver or kidney cancer.

The chain combines TRBV10-3 with TRBJ1-2; TRBD1 is a possible D gene (5 bases). From germline, CDR1 is ENHRY and CDR2 SYGVKD. The CDR3 has 12 amino acids. V was cut by 3 bases and J by 4 bases, with 6 bases left in between. The CDR3 sequence is CAISEGAYGYTF. The CDR3, as DNA: TGTGCCATCAGTGAAGGGGCCTATGGCTACACCTTC.

The chain carries TRBV28 and TRBJ1-2; 7 positions match TRBD1. V lost 8 bases to trimming and J lost 4 bases; unmatched junction nucleotides: 10. CDR3 size: 14 residues. The V gene's germline CDR1 is MDHEN and CDR2 SYDVKM. CDR3 DNA sequence: TGTGCCAGCCGGAATCAGGGGGAATCCTATGGCTACACCTTC. It is translated as CASRNQGESYGYTF.

In its sample, this clone was seen once. This chain joins TRBV6-1 and TRBJ2-7; 12 bases align to TRBD1. The germline CDR1 and CDR2 sequences are MNHNS and SASEGT. This CDR3 has 15 amino acids. The ends lost 4 bases at V and 4 bases at J; junction bases unmatched: 5. The CDR3 sequence is CASSGGTGGLYEQYF. The CDR3 DNA sequence: TGTGCCAGCAGTGGCGGGACAGGGGGCCTATACGAGCAGTACTTC.

This chain joins TRBV28 and TRBJ1-1; possibly TRBD1 for D (5 bases). Trimming pared 6 bases from V and 1 base from J, leaving 9 bases between. Looked up from germline, CDR1 is MDHEN and CDR2 is SYDVKM. The CDR3 totals 13 residues. The CDR3 coding sequence is TGTGCCAGCAGCCCCGGGGGGAACACTGAAGCTTTCTTT. The encoded protein is CASSPGGNTEAFF.

The rearrangement joins TRBV18 to TRBJ1-6, with 12 bases lining up with TRBD1. Germline V CDR1 and CDR2: KGHSH, LQKENI. Germline trimming cut 3 bases from V and 9 bases from J; bases unmatched to any gene: 6. This CDR3 has 16 residues. In DNA, the CDR3 is TGTGCCAGCTCACCGGGACAGGGGGCGGGAATTTCACCCCTCCACTTT. Translated: CASSPGQGAGISPLHF.

The chain joins TRBV2 to TRBJ1-1, with 11 positions matching TRBD1. The CDR3 loop spans 15 amino acids. With 7 bases clipped from V and 0 bases from J, the junction kept 4 bases outside the gene matches. The germline V gene encodes CDR1 SNHLY and CDR2 FYNNEI. This chain's CDR3 is CASNGQGAMNTEAFF. As DNA, the CDR3 is TGTGCCAGCAACGGACAGGGGGCCATGAACACTGAAGCTTTCTTT. The whole variable domain, remainder taken from reference TRBV2 and TRBJ1-1, is EPEVTQTPSHQVTQMGQEVILRCVPISNHLYFYWYRQILGQKVEFLVSFYNNEISEKSEIFDDQFSVERPDGSNFTLKIRSTKLEDSAMYFCASNGQGAMNTEAFFGQGTRLTVV.

The CDR3 is CASSVGPQDLGLGNTIYF. The CDR3 DNA reads as TGTGCCAGCAGCGTAGGCCCTCAGGATTTGGGGCTGGGAAACACCATATATTTT. This sequence joins TRBV9 and TRBJ1-3, with TRBD1 as a possible D gene (5 bases). The length of the CDR3 is 18 residues. The germline V gene has CDR1 SGDLS and CDR2 YYNGEE. V lost 0 bases and J lost 4, with 20 bases in between. The variable domain in full, completed from reference TRBV9 and TRBJ1-3, reads DSGVTQTPKHLITATGQRVTLRCSPRSGDLSVYWYQQSLDQGLQFLIQYYNGEERAKGNILERFSAQQFPDLHSELNLSSLELGDSALYFCASSVGPQDLGLGNTIYFGEGSWLTVV.

This chain joins TRBV19 and TRBJ1-5; D not certain. The CDR3 has 15 residues. V lost 3 bases and J 0 bases, leaving 9 bases between the germline ends. Looked up from germline, CDR1 is LNHDA and CDR2 is SQIVND (reference sequence). The CDR3 DNA is TGTGCCAGTAGTATGGCGACGGATAGCAATCAGCCCCAGCATTTT. Translated, it gives CASSMATDSNQPQHF.

The J gene is TRBJ2-7, the V gene TRBV4-2, with TRBD1 matching 9 bases. CDR3 size: 17 residues. Germline V gives CDR1 LGHNA, CDR2 YNFKEQ. Trimming cost V 0 bases and J 2 bases; bases outside gene matches: 8. The CDR3 bases are TGTGCCAGCAGCCAAGAGGGGTCGAGACAGGGGGCCTACGAGCAGTACTTC. Translating it yields CASSQEGSRQGAYEQYF.

The sample holds one count of this clone. The V and J genes are TRBV6-5 and TRBJ1-2; D possibly corresponds to TRBD1 (5 bases). The V end was cut by 6 bases, the J end by 2 bases, with 10 bases between. From germline, CDR1 is MNHEY and CDR2 SVGAGI. CDR3 size: 13 residues. The CDR3 sequence is CASSATVNYGYTF. The CDR3 DNA follows: TGTGCCAGCAGCGCGACAGTCAACTATGGCTACACCTTC.

V is TRBV5-1 and J is TRBJ1-2; 9 positions match TRBD1. With V trimmed by 4 bases and J by 7 bases, 11 bases remained unmatched. Germline-derived CDR1 and CDR2 are SGHRS and YFSETQ. This CDR3 has 15 amino acids. The CDR3 here is CASSVTTGGEAGYTF. CDR3 nucleotides: TGCGCCAGCAGCGTGACGACAGGGGGAGAAGCTGGCTACACCTTC.

V and J are TRBV19 and TRBJ1-2; 11 bases agree with TRBD1. This CDR3 has 15 amino acids. V dropped 5 bases and J dropped 5; count of bases not matched to a gene: 7. Germline V gene sequence: CDR1 LNHDA, CDR2 SQIVND (reference sequence). Here the CDR3 DNA reads TGTGCCAGTAGTCCCACCCGGGACAGGGGGTATGGCTACACCTTC. It is translated as CASSPTRDRGYGYTF. The full variable domain, completed using reference TRBV19 and TRBJ1-2, is DGGITQSPKYLFRKEGQNVTLSCEQNLNHDAMYWYRQDPGQGLRLIYYSQIVNDFQKGDIAEGYSVSREKKESFPLTVTSAQKNPTAFYLCASSPTRDRGYGYTFGSGTRLTVV.

The V and J genes are TRBV29-1 and TRBJ2-7; D is perhaps TRBD1 or TRBD2 (5 bases each). The V gene lost 7 bases and the J gene lost 6 bases, with 13 bases spanning the gap. The CDR3 runs 11 residues. Germline CDR1 is SQVTM and CDR2 is ANQGSEA. This chain's CDR3 is CSGKGTSEQYF. The CDR3 nucleotides read TGCAGCGGCAAGGGGACCTCCGAGCAGTACTTC.

The V and J genes are TRBV19 and TRBJ2-7; 10 nucleotides align to TRBD1. Germline CDR1 reads LNHDA; CDR2 reads SQIVND (reference sequence). This CDR3 comprises 14 residues. V was pared by 6 bases and J by 5 bases, with 7 bases of the junction left unmatched. CDR3 protein: CASRRGQGSDEQYF. The CDR3 nucleotides read TGTGCCAGTAGACGGGGACAGGGGTCCGACGAGCAGTACTTC.

This chain connects TRBV19 to TRBJ2-7; 11 nucleotides agree with TRBD2. The germline CDR1 and CDR2 sequences are LNHDA and SQIVND (reference sequence). This CDR3 comprises 17 residues. V lost 5 bases to trimming and J lost 5 bases; unmatched junction nucleotides: 14. The CDR3 region has the DNA TGTGCCAGTAGTTCCTCCAGACTAGCGGGAAATCGGGACGAGCAGTACTTC. Translating gives CASSSSRLAGNRDEQYF.

In its sample, this clone was seen once. The chain joins TRBV19 to TRBJ1-1; perhaps TRBD1 as D (6 bases). The CDR3 totals 13 residues. CDR1 is LNHDA, CDR2 SQIVND, per germline (reference sequence). V gave up 3 bases and J gave up 10 bases, with 15 bases separating them. The CDR3 loop reads CASSINRAGGAFF. CDR3 nucleotides: TGTGCCAGTAGTATTAACAGGGCTGGTGGAGCTTTCTTT.

With regard to this clone: One end of the junction is discordant with germline, which a read error may explain. V gene TRBV28 combines with J gene TRBJ1-2; D perhaps matches TRBD1 (5 bases). CDR3 length: 11 residues. CDR1 and CDR2 (germline): MDHEN, SYDVKM. The CDR3 protein is CASGTFYGYAF. The CDR3 DNA sequence: TGTGCCAGCGGGACGTTCTATGGCTACGCCTTC.

The CDR3 here is CASSERSSGANVLTF. The CDR3 DNA reads as TGTGCCAGCAGTGAGAGGAGCTCTGGGGCCAACGTCCTGACTTTC. J is TRBJ2-6 and V is TRBV2; no definite D call. V was cut by 3 bases and J by 0 bases, with 6 bases left in between. This CDR3 has 15 amino acids. Germline-derived CDR1 and CDR2 are SNHLY and FYNNEI.

The genes are TRBV25-1 and TRBJ1-1; D ambiguous. The ends were cut back, 8 bases at V and 2 bases at J, with 15 bases in the middle. Germline loops: CDR1 MGHDK, CDR2 SYGVNS. The CDR3 contains 14 residues. CDR3 loop: CASGETAKNTEAFF. The CDR3 DNA is TGTGCCAGCGGAGAAACAGCGAAAAACACTGAAGCTTTCTTT.

With respect to this clone: Other DNA sequences in this specimen translate into the identical CDR3. The V gene is TRBV7-6, the J gene TRBJ1-2, with D possibly being TRBD1 (6 bases). In germline, CDR1 is SGHVS, CDR2 FNYEAQ. This CDR3 spans 13 amino acids. V lost 5 bases and J 2 bases, leaving 9 bases between the germline ends. CDR3 sequence: CASSPTGNYGYTF. As DNA, the CDR3 is TGTGCCAGCAGCCCAACAGGGAACTATGGCTACACCTTC.

This chain links TRBV2 with TRBJ1-2, with TRBD1 identical over 11 bases. CDR3 length: 13 residues. The germline V gene encodes CDR1 SNHLY and CDR2 FYNNEI. V lost 6 bases to trimming and J lost 7 bases; unmatched junction nucleotides: 4. This CDR3 is CASRGTGGIGYTF. For the CDR3, the DNA is TGTGCCAGCAGGGGGACAGGGGGAATTGGCTACACCTTC.

This clone showed up just once. The rearrangement joins TRBV6-1 to TRBJ2-1; 11 bases match TRBD2. V gave up 4 bases and J gave up 1 base; unmatched junction bases: 6. CDR1 is MNHNS, CDR2 SASEGT, per germline. The CDR3 consists of 17 residues. DNA for the CDR3: TGTGCCAGCAGTGTAGCGGGGGGGCCAGTATCCTACAATGAGCAGTTCTTC. As protein: CASSVAGGPVSYNEQFF.

The chain carries TRBV10-2 and TRBJ2-5; 13 bases line up with TRBD2. Trimming took 5 bases from V and 5 from J; bases not matched to a gene: 5. This CDR3 is built from 15 residues. Germline values: CDR1 WSHSY, CDR2 SAAADI. CDR3 sequence (DNA): TGCGCCAGCAGTTGGACTAGCGGGGGAGGGGAGACCCAGTACTTC. Residues: CASSWTSGGGETQYF.

The gene calls are TRBV2 and TRBJ1-3; D ambiguous. The germline gives CDR1 SNHLY, CDR2 FYNNEI. The CDR3 is 15 residues long. Trimming took off 2 bases at V and 2 bases at J, with 10 bases between the two ends. The CDR3, as DNA: TGTGCCAGCAGTGAATTTATGGGGACTGGAAACACCATATATTTT. It yields the protein CASSEFMGTGNTIYF.

The chain has TRBV28 and TRBJ2-7, with no clear D. The CDR3 totals 13 residues. Per germline, CDR1 MDHEN and CDR2 SYDVKM. Deletions cut 2 bases from V and 7 bases from J, with 12 bases between. The CDR3 DNA sequence: TGTGCCAGCAGTTTAAGGGATCTTCGGGAGCAGTACTTC. Translating it yields CASSLRDLREQYF.

The chain is built from TRBV5-1 and TRBJ2-2; D call uncertain. The length of the CDR3 is 13 residues. The V end lost 0 bases, the J end lost 5 bases, and 5 bases lay between the germline ends. The germline V gene has CDR1 SGHRS and CDR2 YFSETQ. The CDR3 coding sequence is TGCGCCAGCAGCTTGGAGCAGACCGGGGAGCTGTTTTTT. It encodes CASSLEQTGELFF.

The chain links TRBV7-9 to TRBJ1-6, with D uncertain. The germline V and J ends were trimmed by 6 bases and 8 bases, with 14 bases remaining between them. The CDR3 is 14 amino acids. Germline loops: CDR1 SEHNR, CDR2 FQNEAQ (reference sequence). CDR3: CASSSQASDSPLHF. In DNA form, the CDR3 reads TGTGCCAGCAGTTCTCAGGCATCGGATTCACCCCTCCACTTT.

This clone was recorded only once. The chain recombines TRBV30 with TRBJ2-5; the D gene is possibly TRBD2 (6 bases). Trimming pared 3 bases from V and 4 bases from J, leaving 15 bases between. The germline gives CDR1 GTSNPN, CDR2 SVGIG (reference sequence). The CDR3 runs to 14 residues. DNA for the CDR3: TGTGCCTGGAGCACGGGGGTCCGGGGAGAGACCCAGTACTTC. Translated, it gives CAWSTGVRGETQYF.